This entry features one TCR beta chain sequence. These data come from a study of T cells in Graves' hyperthyroidism and ophthalmopathy. What was amplified from RNA transcripts were TCR beta CDR3 regions. HTBI primers drove first-round RT-PCR of the TCR CDR3. TCRdb redid the calling of the multiplex PCR reads with MiXCR, one entry per CDR3 protein. Of about 200,000 distinct CDR3 sequences detected, 17% appear once; the ten largest clones hold 53%. The sample comprised blood. The receptor was derived from a woman aged 45-59 years with Graves' hyperthyroidism.

The CDR3, as DNA: TGCGCCAGCAGTGAGCACAGGCACTATGGCTACACCTTC. The encoded protein is CASSEHRHYGYTF. The chain recombines TRBV10-1 with TRBJ1-2; D is perhaps TRBD1 (5 bases). Germline CDR1 and CDR2: WNHNN and SYGVQD (reference sequence). The CDR3 is 13 amino acids. The germline V and J ends were trimmed by 2 bases and 3 bases, with 7 bases remaining between them.